A single sample gave rise to the 9 T cell receptor beta chains below, sequenced in a study of early T cells in non-severe SARS-CoV-2 infection. TCRdb re-derived calls from the 5' RACE reads in MiXCR, one entry per CDR3 protein. The table includes about 110,000 distinct CDR3 sequences, 11% detected once. The sequencing input was whole blood. The receptors here all came from an adult who was a healthcare worker with PCR-confirmed SARS-CoV-2 infection or an uninfected control (not recorded which).

This clonotype showed up just a few times. This chain's CDR3 is CASSWTNTGELFF. The CDR3 DNA is TGTGCCAGCAGTTGGACGAACACCGGGGAGCTGTTTTTT. This chain connects TRBV28 to TRBJ2-2; D not certain. The CDR3 is 13 amino acids. The germline CDR1 and CDR2 sequences are MDHEN and SYDVKM. Between the trimmed V and J ends, which lost 4 bases and 0 bases, there was a span of 3 bases.

DNA of the CDR3: TGTGCCAGCAGCCAAGACCCCCGGACTGAAGCTTTCTTT. This translates into CASSQDPRTEAFF. J is TRBJ1-1 and V is TRBV3-1, with D unresolved. The germline V and J ends were trimmed by 0 bases and 5 bases, with 7 bases remaining between them. This CDR3 has 13 residues. Per the germline V gene, CDR1 is LGHDT and CDR2 is YNNKEL (reference sequence).

The chain recombines TRBV25-1 with TRBJ2-5; D possibly uses TRBD1 or TRBD2 (5 bases each). Trimming took off 7 bases at V and 5 bases at J, with 17 bases between the two ends. The CDR3 sequence is 14 residues long. Germline CDR1 is MGHDK and CDR2 is SYGVNS. CDR3 bases: TGTGCCAGCACCCAAGGGACCTCGAGGGAGACCCAGTACTTC. Its translation: CASTQGTSRETQYF.

Many counts were recorded for this clonotype. The V call is TRBV28, the J call TRBJ2-2; no firm D call. The CDR3 length is 11 residues. With 8 bases removed from V and 5 bases from J, the gap between germline ends came to 6 bases. The germline V gene has CDR1 MDHEN and CDR2 SYDVKM. This chain's CDR3 is CASGPTGELFF. The DNA for the CDR3 is TGTGCCAGCGGGCCGACCGGGGAGCTGTTTTTT.

Many counts were recorded for this clonotype. The chain recombines TRBV27 with TRBJ2-1, with D perhaps matching TRBD2 (6 bases). Between the trimmed V and J ends, which lost 0 bases and 2 bases, there was a span of 8 bases. Germline CDR1 reads MNHEY; CDR2 reads SMNVEV (reference sequence). This CDR3 is 15 amino acids long. The CDR3 region is CASSLSRDAYNEQFF. DNA for the CDR3: TGTGCCAGCAGTTTATCGCGGGATGCCTACAATGAGCAGTTCTTC.

This clonotype was seen a few times. The rearrangement uses TRBV2 and TRBJ1-5; D is ambiguous. Trimming removed 3 bases at V and 7 bases at J, with 4 bases between. Germline loops: CDR1 SNHLY, CDR2 FYNNEI. The CDR3 is 11 residues long. Here the CDR3 reads CASSDTQPQHF. The CDR3 DNA sequence: TGTGCCAGCAGTGATACGCAGCCCCAGCATTTT. Filled out from reference TRBV2 and TRBJ1-5, the complete variable domain reads EPEVTQTPSHQVTQMGQEVILRCVPISNHLYFYWYRQILGQKVEFLVSFYNNEISEKSEIFDDQFSVERPDGSNFTLKIRSTKLEDSAMYFCASSDTQPQHFGDGTRLSIL.

The V call is TRBV12-3 or TRBV12-4, the J call TRBJ2-5; the D gene is possibly TRBD2 (7 bases). Trimming shortened V by 5 bases and J by 4 bases, and 20 bases separated the two germline ends. The CDR3 sequence is 16 residues long. The CDR3 reads CASSPGRGGWGETQYF. The CDR3 coding sequence is TGTGCCAGCAGTCCGGGACGCGGGGGCTGGGGAGAGACCCAGTACTTC.

The table lists this clonotype with many counts. The chain combines TRBV10-3 with TRBJ2-1; no clear D. Germline V gene data show CDR1 as ENHRY and CDR2 as SYGVKD. V was trimmed by 1 base and J by 2 bases, leaving 9 bases between them. The CDR3 has 15 residues. The CDR3, as DNA: TGTGCCATCAGTGAGTGGGGAAAAACCTACAATGAGCAGTTCTTC. Encoded protein: CAISEWGKTYNEQFF.

The chain uses TRBV2 and TRBJ2-1, with a tentative D call TRBD1 (5 bases). The CDR3 consists of 16 residues. Trimming removed 7 bases at V and 2 bases at J, with 18 bases between. Per the germline V gene, CDR1 is SNHLY and CDR2 is FYNNEI. This chain's CDR3 is CASTRWGTGTYNEQFF. The DNA of the CDR3 is TGTGCCAGCACTCGCTGGGGCACGGGTACCTACAATGAGCAGTTCTTC.